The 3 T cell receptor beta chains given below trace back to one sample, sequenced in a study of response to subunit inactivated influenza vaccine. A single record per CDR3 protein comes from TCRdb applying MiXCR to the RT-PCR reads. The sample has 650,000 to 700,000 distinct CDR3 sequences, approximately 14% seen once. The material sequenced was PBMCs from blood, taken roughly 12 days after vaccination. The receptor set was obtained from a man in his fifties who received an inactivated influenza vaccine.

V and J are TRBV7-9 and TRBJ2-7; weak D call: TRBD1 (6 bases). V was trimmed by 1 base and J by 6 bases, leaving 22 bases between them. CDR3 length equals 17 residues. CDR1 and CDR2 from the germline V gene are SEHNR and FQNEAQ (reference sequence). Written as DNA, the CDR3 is TGTGCCAGCAGCTTAGGGTTTCCTCGCACAGGGCTGATCGAGCAGTACTTC. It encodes CASSLGFPRTGLIEQYF.

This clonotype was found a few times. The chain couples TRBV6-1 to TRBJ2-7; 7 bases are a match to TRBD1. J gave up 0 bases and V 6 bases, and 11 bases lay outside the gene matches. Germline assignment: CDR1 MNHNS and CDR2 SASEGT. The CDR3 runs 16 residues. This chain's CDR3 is CASSELPRTGSYEQYF. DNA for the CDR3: TGTGCCAGCAGCGAACTTCCTCGGACAGGCTCCTACGAGCAGTACTTC.

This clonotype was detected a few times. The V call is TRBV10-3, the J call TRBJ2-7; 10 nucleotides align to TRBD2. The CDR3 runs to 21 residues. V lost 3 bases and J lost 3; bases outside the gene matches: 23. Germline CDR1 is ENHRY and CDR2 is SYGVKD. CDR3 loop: CAISDYGAGIPGLALGYEQYF. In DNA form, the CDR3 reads TGTGCCATCAGTGACTATGGAGCCGGGATACCGGGACTAGCGTTAGGCTACGAGCAGTACTTC.